This T cell receptor beta chain was profiled in a study of blood T cells in healthy people across ages. About the research overall: About one barcoded TCR beta cDNA was captured per two T cells.

Study results and caveats: With unsorted PBMCs, a conclusive comparison of naive versus antigen-experienced cells was not possible. Naive T cell percentage showed a strong correlation with the diversity of TCR beta.

This clonotype was observed at least ten times. Its antigen remains unidentified. For the second PCR, which ran for about 7 to 11 cycles, a sample-barcoded 5' primer and a J-beta primer mix were used. TCRdb reprocessed the 5' RACE reads via MiXCR and lists one record per CDR3 protein. The data show some 690,000 distinct CDR3 sequences, about 24% seen once. Trimming stripped 3 bases from V and 7 bases from J, with 13 bases between. Germline CDR1 is SGHTA and CDR2 is FQGNSA. The CDR3 sequence is 14 residues long. Total RNA was isolated from each sample in quantities of at least 5 micrograms. The clonotype originates from a man between 65 and 79 years old in good health. V gene TRBV7-2 combines with J gene TRBJ2-1; D is possibly TRBD2 (6 bases). The sequenced material came from blood. The CDR3 here is CASSFVGGPNEQFF. CDR3 DNA: TGTGCCAGCAGCTTTGTCGGAGGGCCGAATGAGCAGTTCTTC.